A selection of T cell receptor beta chains follows, all from one sample in a study of T cells in Graves' hyperthyroidism and ophthalmopathy. TCRdb recomputed calls from the multiplex PCR reads with MiXCR, one row per CDR3 protein. The sample lists 300,000 or so distinct CDR3 sequences; roughly a fifth were seen once. The sample taken for sequencing was blood. These receptors all stem from a woman between 45 and 65 years old with Graves' hyperthyroidism. CDR3s include the opening cysteine and the closing phenylalanine or tryptophan. D genes are given only for firm matches. Rows may omit the clone size; those that give it use once, few, many or a size class.

size: few; J: TRBJ2-3; D: .; V: TRBV3-1; CDR3: CASSQAAGNVGTDTQYF; DNA: TGTGCCAGCAGCCAAGCTGCGGGAAACGTTGGCACAGATACGCAGTATTTT
size: .; J: TRBJ2-1; D: TRBD1; V: TRBV20-1; CDR3: CSATLQGWQFF; DNA: TGCAGTGCTACATTACAGGGGTGGCAGTTCTTC
size: .; J: TRBJ1-6; D: .; V: TRBV7-2; CDR3: CASSSRRVSYNSPLHF; DNA: TGTGCCAGCAGCTCACGCCGGGTCTCCTATAATTCACCCCTCCACTTT
size: .; J: TRBJ2-7; D: TRBD1; V: TRBV5-5; CDR3: CASSLSRGPFEQYF; DNA: TGTGCCAGCAGCTTATCAAGGGGGCCGTTCGAGCAGTACTTC
size: .; J: TRBJ1-3; D: TRBD1; V: TRBV5-1; CDR3: CASSFETGFAGNTIYF; DNA: TGCGCCAGCAGCTTCGAGACAGGGTTTGCCGGAAACACCATATATTTT
size: many; J: TRBJ2-3; D: .; V: TRBV2; CDR3: CASRQGTDTQYF; DNA: TGTGCCAGCAGGCAGGGCACAGATACGCAGTATTTT
size: many; J: TRBJ2-3; D: .; V: TRBV7-3; CDR3: CASSLSGTRTDTQYF; DNA: TGTGCCAGCAGCTTAAGCGGGACCCGCACAGATACGCAGTATTTT
size: .; J: TRBJ1-2; D: .; V: TRBV20-1; CDR3: CSASIGADGYTF; DNA: TGCAGTGCTAGTATCGGGGCTGATGGCTACACCTTC
size: few; J: TRBJ1-6; D: .; V: TRBV3-1; CDR3: CASSQEGSYHNSPLHF; DNA: TGTGCCAGCAGCCAAGAAGGCAGTTACCATAATTCACCCCTCCACTTT
size: .; J: TRBJ1-1; D: .; V: TRBV3-1; CDR3: CASSQVSGDTEAFF; DNA: TGTGCCAGCAGCCAAGTGTCCGGGGACACTGAAGCTTTCTTT
size: .; J: TRBJ2-5; D: .; V: TRBV7-9; CDR3: CASSLSPHDTQETQYF; DNA: TGTGCCAGCAGCTTAAGCCCACATGACACCCAAGAGACCCAGTACTTC
size: many; J: TRBJ1-4; D: .; V: TRBV30; CDR3: CAWSVPTPNEKLFF; DNA: TGTGCCTGGAGTGTACCGACCCCAAATGAAAAACTGTTTTTT
size: .; J: TRBJ2-7; D: .; V: TRBV3-1; CDR3: CASSQDSESHHYEQYF; DNA: TGTGCCAGCAGCCAAGATAGCGAATCCCATCACTACGAGCAGTACTTC
size: many; J: TRBJ1-5; D: .; V: TRBV20-1; CDR3: CSTSWSPNQPQHF; DNA: TGCAGTACTAGTTGGTCCCCTAATCAGCCCCAGCATTTT
size: many; J: TRBJ1-5; D: .; V: TRBV28; CDR3: CASSLPRDSNQPQHF; DNA: TGTGCCAGCAGTTTACCCAGGGATAGCAATCAGCCCCAGCATTTT
size: few; J: TRBJ2-1; D: TRBD2; V: TRBV7-9; CDR3: CASSQPGLAGVRVTYNEQFF; DNA: TGTGCCAGCAGCCAGCCGGGACTAGCGGGGGTGAGAGTCACCTACAATGAGCAGTTCTTC
size: few; J: TRBJ2-7; D: .; V: TRBV29-1; CDR3: CSVKGEYEQYF; DNA: TGCAGCGTTAAGGGGGAGTACGAGCAGTACTTC
size: .; J: TRBJ1-6; D: .; V: TRBV6-5; CDR3: CASSLGVTSPLHF; DNA: TGTGCCAGCAGTTTAGGGGTTACTTCACCCCTCCACTTT
size: .; J: TRBJ2-3; D: TRBD2; V: TRBV12-3/TRBV12-4; CDR3: CASSLVGLAGGFGDTQYF; DNA: TGTGCCAGCAGTTTAGTCGGACTAGCGGGAGGTTTTGGAGATACGCAGTATTTT
size: many; J: TRBJ2-7; D: .; V: TRBV10-3; CDR3: CAISESWAIHEQYF; DNA: TGTGCCATCAGTGAGTCGTGGGCAATCCACGAGCAGTACTTC
size: few; J: TRBJ2-7; D: TRBD1; V: TRBV5-1; CDR3: CASSSGQGVSYGQYF; DNA: TGCGCCAGCAGCTCGGGACAGGGGGTATCCTACGGGCAGTACTTC
size: many; J: TRBJ1-5; D: .; V: TRBV5-1; CDR3: CASSEGQFSNQPQHF; DNA: TGCGCCAGCAGCGAAGGACAATTTAGCAATCAGCCCCAGCATTTT
size: many; J: TRBJ1-2; D: .; V: TRBV9; CDR3: CASSSDGGGGYGYTF; DNA: TGTGCCAGCAGCTCAGACGGGGGAGGCGGCTATGGCTACACCTTC
size: many; J: TRBJ1-5; D: TRBD1; V: TRBV12-3/TRBV12-4; CDR3: CASSTWAGQTNQPQHF; DNA: TGTGCCAGCAGTACCTGGGCGGGACAGACTAATCAGCCCCAGCATTTT
size: .; J: TRBJ2-1; D: .; V: TRBV20-1; CDR3: CSAHGDGGEQFF; DNA: TGCAGTGCCCACGGAGACGGCGGTGAGCAGTTCTTC
size: many; J: TRBJ2-1; D: .; V: TRBV7-3; CDR3: CASSLSLDNEQFF; DNA: TGTGCCAGCAGCTTAAGTCTAGACAATGAGCAGTTCTTC
size: many; J: TRBJ2-5; D: .; V: TRBV10-1; CDR3: CASRGAGAPQETQYF; DNA: TGCGCCAGCAGAGGGGCAGGGGCCCCCCAAGAGACCCAGTACTTC
size: many; J: TRBJ1-6; D: .; V: TRBV13; CDR3: CASSPRDGLNSPLHF; DNA: TGTGCCAGCAGCCCACGGGACGGACTGAATTCACCCCTCCACTTT
size: many; J: TRBJ2-5; D: .; V: TRBV11-2; CDR3: CASSFVQATQYF; DNA: TGTGCCAGCAGCTTTGTCCAGGCGACCCAGTACTTC
size: many; J: TRBJ1-3; D: .; V: TRBV7-9; CDR3: CASRPATGSGNTIYF; DNA: TGTGCCAGCAGGCCGGCAACAGGCTCTGGAAACACCATATATTTT
size: many; J: TRBJ2-7; D: .; V: TRBV6-2/TRBV6-3; CDR3: CASSQGTRISEQYF; DNA: TGTGCCAGCAGTCAAGGGACAAGAATAAGCGAGCAGTACTTC
size: .; J: TRBJ1-4; D: .; V: TRBV5-1; CDR3: CASSSANEKLFF; DNA: TGCGCCAGCAGCTCCGCGAATGAAAAACTGTTTTTT
size: few; J: TRBJ1-1; D: .; V: TRBV12-5; CDR3: CASGLAQGSTEAFF; DNA: TGTGCTAGTGGTTTGGCTCAGGGATCCACTGAAGCTTTCTTT
size: many; J: TRBJ1-2; D: TRBD1; V: TRBV6-2/TRBV6-3; CDR3: CASRTGDYGYTF; DNA: TGTGCCAGCAGAACAGGGGACTATGGCTACACCTTC
size: many; J: TRBJ1-1; D: .; V: TRBV3-1; CDR3: CASSQVTTEAFF; DNA: TGTGCCAGCAGCCAAGTAACGACTGAAGCTTTCTTT